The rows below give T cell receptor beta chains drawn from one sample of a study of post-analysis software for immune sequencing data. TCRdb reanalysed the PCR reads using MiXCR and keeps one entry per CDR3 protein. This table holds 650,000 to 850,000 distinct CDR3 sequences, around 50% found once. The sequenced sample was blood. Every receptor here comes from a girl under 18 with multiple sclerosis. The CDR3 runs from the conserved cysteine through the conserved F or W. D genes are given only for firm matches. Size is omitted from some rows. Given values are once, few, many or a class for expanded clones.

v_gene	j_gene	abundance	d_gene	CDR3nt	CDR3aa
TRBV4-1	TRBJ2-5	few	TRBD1	TGCGCCAGCAGCCAAGAGGACAGGGGCCACGAGACCCAGTACTTC	CASSQEDRGHETQYF
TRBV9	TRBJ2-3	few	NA	TGTGCCAGCAGCGCCGGGGGCCACATCACAGATACGCAGTATTTT	CASSAGGHITDTQYF
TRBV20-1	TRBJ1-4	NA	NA	TGCAGTGCTAGAGGTTGGACGGCCGAAGGAAAACTGTTTTTT	CSARGWTAEGKLFF
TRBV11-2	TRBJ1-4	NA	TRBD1	TGTGCCAGCAGTTACCGACAGGGTGCGAGTAATGAAAAACTGTTTTTT	CASSYRQGASNEKLFF
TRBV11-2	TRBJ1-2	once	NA	TGTGCCAGCAGCTTAGTGGCAACCCCCTATGGCTACACCTTC	CASSLVATPYGYTF
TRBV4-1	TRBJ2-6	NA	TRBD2	TGCGCCAGCAGCCGAGGAGCGGGGGGGATCTCTGGGGCCAACGTCCTGACTTTC	CASSRGAGGISGANVLTF
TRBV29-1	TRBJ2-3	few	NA	TGCAGCGCCGACCCCGGGGCAGATACGCAGTATTTT	CSADPGADTQYF
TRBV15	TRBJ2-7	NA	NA	TGTGCCACCAGCAGAGATATCGGAACCTACGAGCAGTACTTC	CATSRDIGTYEQYF
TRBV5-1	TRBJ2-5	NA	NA	TGCGCCAGCAGCTTGGCCACGGCGCCTCAAGAGACCCAGTACTTC	CASSLATAPQETQYF
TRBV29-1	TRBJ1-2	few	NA	TGCAGCGTTGAGGGGGCTATGGGGAGCTATGGCTACACCTTC	CSVEGAMGSYGYTF
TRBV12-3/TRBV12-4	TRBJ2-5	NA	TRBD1	TGTGCCAGCAGGCCCGAGACAGGGGGAGAGACCCAGTACTTC	CASRPETGGETQYF
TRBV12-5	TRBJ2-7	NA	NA	TGTGCTAGTGGTTTGGGGAGCCCCGGAGCCAGGGTAAGCTACGAGCAGTACTTC	CASGLGSPGARVSYEQYF
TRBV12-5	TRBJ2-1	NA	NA	TGTGCTAGTGGTTTGGCCGGCAATGAGCAGTTCTTC	CASGLAGNEQFF
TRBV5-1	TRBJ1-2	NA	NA	TGCGCCAGCAGCGATCAGGGTTATGGCTACACCTTC	CASSDQGYGYTF
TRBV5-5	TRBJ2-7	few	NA	TGTGCCAGCAGCTTAGTCGAGGGAGACTACGAGCAGTACTTC	CASSLVEGDYEQYF
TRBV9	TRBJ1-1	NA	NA	TGTGCCAGCAGCGTCGGGAGTGAAGCTTTCTTT	CASSVGSEAFF
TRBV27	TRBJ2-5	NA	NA	TGTGCCAGCAGTTTTATCCAGAGGGAGACCCAGTACTTC	CASSFIQRETQYF
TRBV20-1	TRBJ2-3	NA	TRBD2	TGCAGTGCTAGGACAGGACGGACTAGCGGGAGGAGGGGCACAGATACGCAGTATTTT	CSARTGRTSGRRGTDTQYF
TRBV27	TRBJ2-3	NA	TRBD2	TGTGCCAGCAGTGCTAGCGGGAGGGCCGCTAGCACAGATACGCAGTATTTT	CASSASGRAASTDTQYF
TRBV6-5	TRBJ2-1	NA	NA	TGTGCCAGCAGGTTAGGGAGGGGACAAAAAAGGGTTTCCCTCTACAATGAGCAGTTCTTC	CASRLGRGQKRVSLYNEQFF
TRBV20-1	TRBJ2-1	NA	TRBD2	TGCAGTGCTCCGGGACTAGCCTGGAATGAGCAGTTCTTC	CSAPGLAWNEQFF
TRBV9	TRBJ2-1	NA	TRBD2	TGTGCCAACAGCCCGTGGACTAGCGGGGGGGGACATGAGCAGTTCTTC	CANSPWTSGGGHEQFF
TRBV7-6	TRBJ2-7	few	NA	TGTGCCAGCAGTCAGACGACAGGTTTCCACGAGCAGTACTTC	CASSQTTGFHEQYF
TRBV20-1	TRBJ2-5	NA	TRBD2	TGCAGTTACAGCGGGAGGGGAGAGACCCAGTACTTC	CSYSGRGETQYF
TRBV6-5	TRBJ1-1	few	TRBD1	TGTGCCAGCAGTTATCTCGGACAGGGGGGCACTGAAGCTTTCTTT	CASSYLGQGGTEAFF
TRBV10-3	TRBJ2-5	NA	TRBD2	TGTGCCATCAGTGAGCCTTCAGGGACTAGCGCCGGAGGGCAGTACTTC	CAISEPSGTSAGGQYF
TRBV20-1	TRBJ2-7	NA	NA	TGCAGTGCTAGAGGTCAAATGGGGAGATACGAGCAGTACTTC	CSARGQMGRYEQYF
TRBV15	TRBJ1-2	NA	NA	TGTGCCACCAGCCCCAGTACCTCGGTATGGGATGGCTACACCTTC	CATSPSTSVWDGYTF
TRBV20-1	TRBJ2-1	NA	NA	TGCAGTGCTAGGGGGCCCGGGACGAAGTCCTACAATGAGCAGTTCTTC	CSARGPGTKSYNEQFF
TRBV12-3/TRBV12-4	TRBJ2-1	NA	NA	TGTGCCAGCAGTCCCCGACTTGGTGAGCAGTTCTTC	CASSPRLGEQFF
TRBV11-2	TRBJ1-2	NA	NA	TGTGCCAGCAGCTCGGGAGGCTTCTATGGCTACACCTTC	CASSSGGFYGYTF
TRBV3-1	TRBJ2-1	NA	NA	TGTGCCAGCAGCCAAGAGTGGCTGGCACACAATGAGCAGTTCTTC	CASSQEWLAHNEQFF
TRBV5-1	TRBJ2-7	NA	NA	TGCACCAGCCGAAACGTTCTCTCCTACGAGCAGTACTTC	CTSRNVLSYEQYF
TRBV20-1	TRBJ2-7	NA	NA	TGCAGTGCTAGACGCGACAAGGGCTATTACGAGCAGTACTTC	CSARRDKGYYEQYF
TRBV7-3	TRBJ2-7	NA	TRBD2	TGTGCCAGCAGCTTAACGGGACTAGCCTCCGAGCAGTACTTC	CASSLTGLASEQYF
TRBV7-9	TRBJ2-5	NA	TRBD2	TGTGCCAGCAGCTTAGGTGCAGGTTCTAGCGGGCAGACCCAGTACTTC	CASSLGAGSSGQTQYF
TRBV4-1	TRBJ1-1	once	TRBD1	TGCGCCAGCAGCCAAACACAGGGGGACGGCACTGAAGCTTTCTTT	CASSQTQGDGTEAFF
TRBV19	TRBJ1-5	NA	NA	TGTGCCAGTAGTCGGCAGGGCCCGCGTAATCAGCCCCAGCATTTT	CASSRQGPRNQPQHF
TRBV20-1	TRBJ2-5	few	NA	TGCAGTGGAGCCGACCTAACAGAGACCCGGTACTTC	CSGADLTETRYF
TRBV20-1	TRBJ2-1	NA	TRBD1	TGCAGTGCTAGAGGCATCAGGGGGATGATGGATGAGCAGTTCTTC	CSARGIRGMMDEQFF
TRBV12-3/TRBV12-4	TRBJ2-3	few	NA	TGTGCCAGCAGTTACGATCCGTCTCCAGATACGCAGTATTTT	CASSYDPSPDTQYF
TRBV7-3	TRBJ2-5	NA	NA	TGTGCCAGCAGCTTAGACGGCAGGGGACGAGAGACCCAGTACTTC	CASSLDGRGRETQYF
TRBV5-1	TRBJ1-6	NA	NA	TGCGCCAGCAGCTTGCCGAGCTCCTATAATTCACCCCTCCACTTT	CASSLPSSYNSPLHF
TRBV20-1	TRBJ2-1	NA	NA	TGCAGTGCTAGATTCCAGGGTGAGCAGTTCTTC	CSARFQGEQFF
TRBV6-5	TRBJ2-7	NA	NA	TGTGCCAGCAGTTACTCGGTGATAACTGTCGGCGAGCAGTACTTC	CASSYSVITVGEQYF
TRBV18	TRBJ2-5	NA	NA	TGTGCCAGCTCACCAGTGAGGCAGCAAGAGACCCAGTACTTC	CASSPVRQQETQYF
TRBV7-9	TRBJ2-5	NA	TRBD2	TGTGCCAGCAGCGAATCACTAGCGGGAGTTGAGACCCAGTACTTC	CASSESLAGVETQYF
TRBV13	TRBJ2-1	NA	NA	TGTGCCAGCAGCTTAGTCGCGGGCCGGCAGTTCTTC	CASSLVAGRQFF
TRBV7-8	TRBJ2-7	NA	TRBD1	TGTGCCAGCAGCTTACGGGTATCCCCAGGGGGCTCCGAGCAGTACTTC	CASSLRVSPGGSEQYF
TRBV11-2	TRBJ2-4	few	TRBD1	TGTGCCAGCAGCCTAACCGGGACAGGGATGGACATTCAGTACTTC	CASSLTGTGMDIQYF
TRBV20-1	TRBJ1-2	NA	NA	TGCAGTGCTAGAGATGGGACTAGGGGCTACACCTTC	CSARDGTRGYTF
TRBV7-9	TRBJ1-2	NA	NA	TGTGCCAGCAGGGGGGAACTGCTTGGCTACACCTTC	CASRGELLGYTF
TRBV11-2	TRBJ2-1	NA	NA	TGTGCCAGCAGCCTTCCCTATCCCCGGACGACAGGCCACCGCAGCTCCTACAATGAGCAGTTCTTC	CASSLPYPRTTGHRSSYNEQFF